These T cell receptor beta chains were read from a single sample in a study of control samples from healthy donors and cancer patients. Assay used: immunoSEQ multiplex PCR; TCRdb lists only in-frame clones, some missing. The repertoire holds some 15,000 clones, with 80% to 90% as singletons. The sample consisted of PBMCs. These receptors were obtained from a woman in her 70s with colorectal cancer. Both conserved end residues are part of each CDR3. A D gene is named only where the DNA matches it firmly. Size tells how often a clone was seen (once, few, many) or the class of an expanded clone, and some rows leave it out.

size: .; J: TRBJ2-6; V: TRBV5-1; D: .; DNA: TGCGCCAGCAGCTTTGCCTCGACAGGTTTCTCTGGGGCCAACGTCCTGACTTTC; CDR3: CASSFASTGFSGANVLTF
size: .; J: TRBJ1-6; V: TRBV7-3; D: .; DNA: TGTGCCAGCAGCTTAGACCGCTCAGGGTCACCCCTCCACTTT; CDR3: CASSLDRSGSPLHF
size: few; J: TRBJ1-4; V: TRBV30; D: .; DNA: TGTGCCTGGAGTGTAACGGACGGGCGAGGGAAACTGTTTTTT; CDR3: CAWSVTDGRGKLFF
size: .; J: TRBJ1-4; V: TRBV30; D: .; DNA: TGTGCCTGGAGTGTACAGGGTGGTGAAAAACTGTTTTTT; CDR3: CAWSVQGGEKLFF
size: few; J: TRBJ1-5; V: TRBV18; D: .; DNA: TGTGCCAGCTCACCCCTGGACGGGTTGAATCAGCCCCAGCATTTT; CDR3: CASSPLDGLNQPQHF
size: .; J: TRBJ2-7; V: TRBV6-5; D: .; DNA: TGTGCCAGCAGGCTCAGTCGGAGCTCCTACGAGCAGTACTTC; CDR3: CASRLSRSSYEQYF
size: .; J: TRBJ2-7; V: TRBV7-2; D: TRBD2; DNA: TGTGCCAGCAGCGCTCGAGCGGGGGGGCCATACGAGCAGTACTTC; CDR3: CASSARAGGPYEQYF
size: .; J: TRBJ2-2; V: TRBV27; D: TRBD1; DNA: TGTGCCAGCAGTTTATTGGGGACAGGGAACACCGGGGAGCTGTTTTTT; CDR3: CASSLLGTGNTGELFF
size: .; J: TRBJ2-5; V: TRBV10-3; D: TRBD2; DNA: TGTGCCATCAGTGACTCGACCTCTAGCGGGGGAGAGACCCAGTACTTC; CDR3: CAISDSTSSGGETQYF
size: .; J: TRBJ2-7; V: TRBV14; D: .; DNA: TGTGCCAGCAGCCCTACCTCCTACGAGCAGTACTTC; CDR3: CASSPTSYEQYF
size: .; J: TRBJ2-7; V: TRBV6-6; D: .; DNA: TGTGCCAGCAGTTACCCGGGACTCTCCTACGAGCAGTACTTC; CDR3: CASSYPGLSYEQYF
size: .; J: TRBJ2-7; V: TRBV5-1; D: TRBD2; DNA: TGCGCCAGCAGCCCGGAGCTAGCGGGCCTTTCCTACGAGCAGTACTTC; CDR3: CASSPELAGLSYEQYF
size: .; J: TRBJ2-7; V: TRBV6-2/TRBV6-3; D: TRBD1; DNA: TGTGCCAGCAGTTCTCCGGGACAGGAAAACTACGAGCAGTACTTC; CDR3: CASSSPGQENYEQYF
size: .; J: TRBJ1-6; V: TRBV14; D: .; DNA: TGTGCCAGCAGCCAAGATATCAGAAATTCACCCCTCCACTTT; CDR3: CASSQDIRNSPLHF
size: .; J: TRBJ2-5; V: TRBV18; D: .; DNA: TGTGCCAGCTCACCCGAGAGGGGGGAGACCCAGTACTTC; CDR3: CASSPERGETQYF
size: once; J: TRBJ1-4; V: TRBV3-1/TRBV3-2; D: .; DNA: TGTGCCAGCAGCCAAGAAACTAAGGATAGCGAAAAACTGTTTTTT; CDR3: CASSQETKDSEKLFF
size: .; J: TRBJ1-3; V: TRBV6-5; D: .; DNA: TGTGCCAGCTCCGGACAGAGAGTGAACACCATATATTTT; CDR3: CASSGQRVNTIYF
size: .; J: TRBJ1-5; V: TRBV25-1; D: .; DNA: TGTGCCAGCAGTGAAACGGGGGCAGGACAGCCCCAGCATTTT; CDR3: CASSETGAGQPQHF
size: .; J: TRBJ1-6; V: TRBV19; D: .; DNA: TGTGCCAGTGGCTACTTAAACAAGCTCCACTTT; CDR3: CASGYLNKLHF
size: .; J: TRBJ1-2; V: TRBV7-2; D: TRBD1; DNA: TGTGCCAGCAGCTTAGCGACAGGGGTTGAGTCATATGGCTACACCTTC; CDR3: CASSLATGVESYGYTF
size: .; J: TRBJ2-4; V: TRBV29-1; D: TRBD1; DNA: TGCAGCGTTGAAGTTGACCGGACAGGGGGGGCCAAAAACATTCAGTACTTC; CDR3: CSVEVDRTGGAKNIQYF
size: .; J: TRBJ1-6; V: TRBV10-3; D: TRBD1; DNA: TGTGCCATCAGTGACAAAGGGGGCAAGAATAATTCACCCCTCCACTTT; CDR3: CAISDKGGKNNSPLHF
size: .; J: TRBJ2-3; V: TRBV7-8; D: TRBD2; DNA: TGTGCCAGCAGCCGAGGGACTAGCGGGAGAGTGTTGGATACGCAGTATTTT; CDR3: CASSRGTSGRVLDTQYF
size: .; J: TRBJ2-1; V: TRBV19; D: TRBD2; DNA: TGTGCCAGTAGTATAGGGAGTGGGGCTAGCGGGAGCTCCTACAATGAGCAGTTCTTC; CDR3: CASSIGSGASGSSYNEQFF
size: .; J: TRBJ2-5; V: TRBV5-6; D: .; DNA: TGTGCCAGCAGCTCGGGACTGCGTCAAGAGACCCAGTACTTC; CDR3: CASSSGLRQETQYF
size: .; J: TRBJ2-1; V: TRBV6-6; D: .; DNA: TGTGCCAGCAATTTCCCAGGCGAGCAGTTCTTC; CDR3: CASNFPGEQFF
size: .; J: TRBJ2-3; V: TRBV5-1; D: .; DNA: TGCGCCAGCAGACAACCTGGGGGTCCAGATACGCAGTATTTT; CDR3: CASRQPGGPDTQYF
size: .; J: TRBJ1-5; V: TRBV6-6; D: TRBD1; DNA: TGTGCCAGCAACCAGGGGGATGGCAATCAGCCCCAGCATTTT; CDR3: CASNQGDGNQPQHF
size: .; J: TRBJ1-6; V: TRBV9; D: .; DNA: TGTGCCAGCAGCGTAGAGGGAGAAAATTATTCACCCCTCCACTTT; CDR3: CASSVEGENYSPLHF
size: .; J: TRBJ2-3; V: TRBV9; D: .; DNA: TGTGCCAGCAGCGTAGCGGGGCGCACAGATACGCAGTATTTT; CDR3: CASSVAGRTDTQYF
size: .; J: TRBJ1-2; V: TRBV4-1; D: .; DNA: TGCGCCAGCAGCCAAGGGACGGCCAATTCTAACTATGGCTACACCTTC; CDR3: CASSQGTANSNYGYTF
size: .; J: TRBJ1-6; V: TRBV29-1; D: .; DNA: TGCAGCGTCGGAGAGGGCCGGAATAATTCACCCCTCCACTTT; CDR3: CSVGEGRNNSPLHF
size: .; J: TRBJ2-7; V: TRBV10-3; D: TRBD2; DNA: TGTGCCATCAGTGAAGCTAGCGGAGGGTCCTACGAGCAGTACTTC; CDR3: CAISEASGGSYEQYF
size: .; J: TRBJ2-3; V: TRBV9; D: .; DNA: TGTGCCAGCAGCCCCTCCGGGACGCCGACAGATACGCAGTATTTT; CDR3: CASSPSGTPTDTQYF
size: .; J: TRBJ2-1; V: TRBV5-4; D: .; DNA: TGTGCCAGCAGCCCAGGAGGGGGTGGGGGACCCTCCTACAATGAGCAGTTCTTC; CDR3: CASSPGGGGGPSYNEQFF
size: .; J: TRBJ1-4; V: TRBV7-2; D: .; DNA: TGTGCCAGCAGCCAGACGGCAGCAACTAATGAAAAACTGTTTTTT; CDR3: CASSQTAATNEKLFF
size: .; J: TRBJ2-1; V: TRBV7-2; D: .; DNA: TGTGCCAGCAGCTCGGACAGTCTTCCCTACAATGAGCAGTTCTTC; CDR3: CASSSDSLPYNEQFF
size: .; J: TRBJ2-7; V: TRBV23-1; D: .; DNA: TGCGCCAGCAGTCAATCAGGACCTTCCGAAAACGAGCAGTACTTC; CDR3: CASSQSGPSENEQYF
size: .; J: TRBJ2-7; V: TRBV11-2; D: TRBD1; DNA: TGTGCCAGCAGCTTCATCCGGACAGGGGACTACGAGCAGTACTTC; CDR3: CASSFIRTGDYEQYF
size: .; J: TRBJ1-1; V: TRBV5-4; D: .; DNA: TGTGCCAGCAGCGGGGTAGGGCCTGAAGCTTTCTTT; CDR3: CASSGVGPEAFF
size: .; J: TRBJ1-4; V: TRBV27; D: .; DNA: TGTGCCAGCAGTCCCCCCCTCCGGGACGAAAAACTGTTTTTT; CDR3: CASSPPLRDEKLFF
size: .; J: TRBJ1-4; V: TRBV6-6; D: TRBD1; DNA: TGTGCCAGCAGTTACTCGGGACAGGGGAATGAAAAACTGTTTTTT; CDR3: CASSYSGQGNEKLFF
size: .; J: TRBJ1-2; V: TRBV7-2; D: .; DNA: TGTGCCAGCAGCTTAGCGCGAAGGTCTGGCTACACCTTC; CDR3: CASSLARRSGYTF